This TCR beta chain was sequenced for a study of T cells after yellow fever vaccination. Germline loops: CDR1 SGHNT, CDR2 YYREEE (reference sequence). The CDR3 consists of 14 residues. V lost 5 bases and J lost 0; bases outside the gene matches: 2. Template switching by 5'RACE produced TCR cDNA, adding a universal primer site and UMIs. TCRdb redid the calling of the 5' RACE reads with MiXCR, one entry per CDR3 protein. Among more than 300,000 distinct CDR3 sequences listed, roughly 10% were seen once. This clonotype showed up just a few times. Its antigen remains unknown. General study points: Bulk-population clonotypes that are abundant could appear as contaminants in FACS-sorted repertoires. Clonotype sharing between CD4 and CD8 compartments was small.

The source was CD4+ T cells sorted from PBMCs, collected 45 days after the yellow fever booster vaccination. The clonotype originates from a man between 18 and 29 years old who received the YFV17D yellow fever vaccine. This chain links TRBV5-4 with TRBJ2-3; 8 nucleotides agree with TRBD1. CDR3 nucleotide sequence: TGTGCCAGCAGGCGGGACAGGAGCACAGATACGCAGTATTTT. Translating gives CASRRDRSTDTQYF.